A single T cell receptor (beta chain) is shown here with its context. These data originate in a study of control samples from healthy donors and cancer patients. The CDR3 sequence is 14 residues long. Deletions cut 5 bases from V and 8 bases from J, with 16 bases between. Germline values: CDR1 KGHSH, CDR2 LQKENI. This table comes from immunoSEQ multiplex PCR, and its TCRdb copy is limited to in-frame clones, with some not included. The sample consists of 100,000 to 150,000 clones, 80% to 95% of them appearing once. V usage is TRBV18 and J usage is TRBJ1-3; D remains ambiguous. The sample consisted of PBMCs. The receptor was derived from a man older than 75 with head and neck cancer. In DNA form, the CDR3 reads TGTGCCAGCTCAACTCAGATGGACGGGGACACCATATATTTT. This codes for CASSTQMDGDTIYF. The whole variable domain, remainder taken from reference TRBV18 and TRBJ1-3, is NAGVMQNPRHLVRRRGQEARLRCSPMKGHSHVYWYRQLPEEGLKFMVYLQKENIIDESGMPKERFSAEFPKEGPSILRIQQVVRGDSAAYFCASSTQMDGDTIYFGEGSWLTVV.